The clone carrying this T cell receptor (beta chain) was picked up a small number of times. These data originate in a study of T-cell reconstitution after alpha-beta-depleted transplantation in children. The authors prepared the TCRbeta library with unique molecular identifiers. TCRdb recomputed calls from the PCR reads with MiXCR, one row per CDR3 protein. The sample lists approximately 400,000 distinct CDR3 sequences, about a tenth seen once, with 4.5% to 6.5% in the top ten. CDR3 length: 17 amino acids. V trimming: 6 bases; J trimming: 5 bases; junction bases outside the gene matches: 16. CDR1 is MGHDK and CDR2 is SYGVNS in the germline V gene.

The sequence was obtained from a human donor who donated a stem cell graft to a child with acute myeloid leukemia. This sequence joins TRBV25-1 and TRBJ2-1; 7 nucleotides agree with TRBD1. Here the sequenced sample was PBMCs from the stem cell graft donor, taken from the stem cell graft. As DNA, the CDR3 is TGTGCCAGCAGCCGTCCCGGGACAGTTTTGGGGGACAATGAGCAGTTCTTC. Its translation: CASSRPGTVLGDNEQFF.